This T cell receptor beta chain emerged from a study of OX40 agonist ivuxolimab in advanced cancers. Germline V CDR1 and CDR2: SQVTM, ANQGSEA. This CDR3 region has 14 residues. V shed 4 bases and J shed 0 bases, with 12 bases lying between them. Data came from immunoSEQ multiplex PCR; TCRdb stores just in-frame clones and leaves some out. The table shows 75,000 to 80,000 clones, with approximately 95% occurring only once. Only a few counts were recorded for this clone. This chain joins TRBV29-1 and TRBJ1-1, with no clear D. The sequence came from an adult with an advanced solid tumor such as melanoma, head and neck, liver or kidney cancer. This specimen consisted of CD4+ or CD8+ T cells sorted from blood, obtained in a trial of the OX40 agonist ivuxolimab. The CDR3 nucleotides read TGCAGCGTTGGAGGTGTGCACATGAACACTGAAGCTTTCTTT. Its protein is CSVGGVHMNTEAFF.